This TCR beta chain was identified in a study of long-term antiretroviral therapy in people with HIV. Per donor, a minimum of one pre-ART and a minimum of two post-ART PBMC samples were available. About 1-10 million cryopreserved PBMC were held in samples before DNA extraction. Points on this clone: No antigen is known for it.

Survey level was the resolution at which the v3.0 immunoSEQ assay ran. Clones were read by immunoSEQ multiplex PCR, and TCRdb kept only the in-frame ones, dropping some. The profile shows around 17,000 clones, approximately 80% of them singletons. General study findings and limits: Every time point showed a repertoire led by clones expanded before ART.

Germline CDR1 is SNHLY and CDR2 is FYNNEI. This CDR3 is 15 amino acids long. V trimming: 0 bases; J trimming: 7 bases; junction bases outside the gene matches: 4. This receptor was obtained from a woman between 50 and 59 years old with HIV. J is TRBJ2-3 and V is TRBV2, with 10 bases matching TRBD2. The input for sequencing was unsorted PBMCs, taken just under 2.6 years before starting antiretroviral therapy. The CDR3 region has the DNA TGTGCCAGCAGTGAAGCAGCGGGGGGGCAGAATACGCAGTATTTT. Its translation is CASSEAAGGQNTQYF.